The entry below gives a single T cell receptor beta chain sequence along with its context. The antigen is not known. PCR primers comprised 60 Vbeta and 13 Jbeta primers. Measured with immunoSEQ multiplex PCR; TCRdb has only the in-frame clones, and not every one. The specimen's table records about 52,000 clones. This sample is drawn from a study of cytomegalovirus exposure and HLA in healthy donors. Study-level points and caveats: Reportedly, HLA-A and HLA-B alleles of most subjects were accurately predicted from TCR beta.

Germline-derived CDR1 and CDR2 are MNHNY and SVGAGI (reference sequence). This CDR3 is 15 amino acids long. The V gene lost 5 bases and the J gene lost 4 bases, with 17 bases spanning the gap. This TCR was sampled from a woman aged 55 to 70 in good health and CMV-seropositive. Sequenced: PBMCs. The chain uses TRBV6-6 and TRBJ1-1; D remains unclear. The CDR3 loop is CASSPPRSGSTEAFF. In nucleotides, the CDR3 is TGTGCCAGCAGTCCACCCCGGAGCGGGAGCACTGAAGCTTTCTTT.